This is a list of T cell receptor beta chains from one sample in a study of blood T cell repertoires in COVID-19. Method: immunoSEQ multiplex PCR; TCRdb's copy keeps in-frame clones and lacks some. This table has about 130,000 clones, 65% to 90% appearing once. The specimen was peripheral blood. The receptor source for this set is a man aged 80 or over with active or convalescent COVID-19. Each CDR3 is given with its conserved first and last residue. Fields, in order: J gene, D gene, clone size, V gene, CDR3 protein, CDR3 DNA. A D gene is named only where the DNA matches it firmly. The size of a clone is reported for some rows only, either as once, few or many, or as a class for expanded clones.

TRBJ2-7 | NA | once | TRBV3-1/TRBV3-2 | CASSQRGLEQYF | TGTGCCAGCAGCCAAAGAGGGCTCGAGCAGTACTTC
TRBJ2-7 | TRBD2 | NA | TRBV5-1 | CASSGAGGNEQYF | TGCGCCAGCAGCGGGGCGGGGGGGAACGAGCAGTACTTC
TRBJ1-4 | NA | NA | TRBV5-1 | CASRDNAEKLFF | TGCGCCAGCAGGGACAATGCTGAAAAACTGTTTTTT
TRBJ2-1 | TRBD2 | NA | TRBV7-9 | CASSLVATSGYNEQFF | TGTGCCAGCAGCTTAGTTGCGACTAGCGGTTACAATGAGCAGTTCTTC
TRBJ2-5 | NA | NA | TRBV7-7 | CASSQNRATQETQYF | TGTGCCAGCAGCCAAAACAGGGCTACACAAGAGACCCAGTACTTC
TRBJ1-6 | TRBD1 | NA | TRBV6-1 | CASSEGGQGGSPLHF | TGTGCCAGCAGTGAAGGGGGACAGGGTGGGTCACCCCTCCACTTT
TRBJ1-5 | NA | NA | TRBV9 | CASSVGASNQPQHF | TGTGCCAGCAGCGTAGGGGCGAGCAATCAGCCCCAGCATTTT
TRBJ2-7 | NA | NA | TRBV7-2 | CASSLVRAGWGEQYF | TGTGCCAGCAGCTTAGTTAGAGCGGGTTGGGGTGAGCAGTACTTC
TRBJ2-7 | TRBD1 | NA | TRBV28 | CASNGGQGRNEQYF | TGTGCCAGCAATGGAGGACAGGGTCGTAACGAGCAGTACTTC
TRBJ1-4 | TRBD1 | NA | TRBV30 | CAWSRTGAREKLFF | TGTGCCTGGAGTAGGACAGGGGCTCGTGAAAAACTGTTTTTT
TRBJ1-2 | NA | once | TRBV18 | CASSPETLEGYTF | TGTGCCAGCTCACCAGAGACACTGGAAGGCTACACCTTC
TRBJ2-1 | TRBD2 | NA | TRBV7-9 | CASSPLIPLAGSAYNEQFF | TGTGCCAGCAGTCCTCTAATACCATTAGCGGGGTCTGCCTACAATGAGCAGTTCTTC
TRBJ2-7 | TRBD2 | NA | TRBV5-1 | CASSWGEGGREQYF | TGCGCCAGCAGCTGGGGCGAGGGCGGGAGGGAGCAGTACTTC
TRBJ2-5 | NA | NA | TRBV20-1 | CSASASQETQYF | TGCAGTGCTAGTGCCAGCCAAGAGACCCAGTACTTC
TRBJ2-5 | TRBD2 | NA | TRBV9 | CASSVSAGGETQYF | TGTGCCAGCAGCGTCTCAGCGGGAGGGGAGACCCAGTACTTC
TRBJ2-3 | TRBD1 | NA | TRBV28 | CASRVTGSTDTQYF | TGTGCCAGCAGGGTGACAGGGAGCACAGATACGCAGTATTTT
TRBJ1-4 | TRBD1 | NA | TRBV5-4 | CASRRSGQQNEKLFF | TGTGCCAGCAGGCGGTCGGGACAGCAAAATGAAAAACTGTTTTTT
TRBJ1-4 | NA | NA | TRBV20-1 | CSAYRDEKLFF | TGCAGTGCGTACCGGGATGAAAAACTGTTTTTT
TRBJ2-5 | NA | NA | TRBV21-1 | CASPRIRDRGSETQYF | TGTGCCAGCCCACGTATTCGGGACAGGGGATCGGAGACCCAGTACTTC
TRBJ1-4 | NA | NA | TRBV19 | CATTSGRANEKLFF | TGTGCCACCACATCCGGGAGAGCTAATGAAAAACTGTTTTTT
TRBJ2-3 | TRBD1 | NA | TRBV3-1/TRBV3-2 | CASSPHPGQRSSTDTQYF | TGTGCCAGCAGCCCTCATCCGGGACAGCGATCTAGCACAGATACGCAGTATTTT
TRBJ2-2 | NA | NA | TRBV7-2 | CASSLVTGANTGELFF | TGTGCCAGCAGCTTAGTAACAGGAGCGAACACCGGGGAGCTGTTTTTT
TRBJ2-3 | TRBD2 | NA | TRBV5-1 | CASSLRVGTSDDTQYF | TGCGCCAGCAGCTTGCGGGTGGGGACTAGCGACGATACGCAGTATTTT
TRBJ2-3 | NA | NA | TRBV6-5 | CASSYGSSQDTQYF | TGTGCCAGCAGTTACGGTAGTAGCCAAGATACGCAGTATTTT
TRBJ1-1 | NA | NA | TRBV19 | CASSSGRGRLNTEAFF | TGTGCCAGTAGTTCCGGCAGGGGACGCCTGAACACTGAAGCTTTCTTT
TRBJ1-2 | TRBD1 | NA | TRBV10-3 | CAISPHPGQGVSGYTF | TGTGCCATCAGTCCCCACCCGGGACAGGGGGTTTCTGGCTACACCTTC
TRBJ2-3 | TRBD2 | NA | TRBV5-1 | CASSLGRGDRTDTQYF | TGCGCCAGCAGCTTGGGGCGGGGGGACCGCACAGATACGCAGTATTTT
TRBJ2-5 | TRBD1 | NA | TRBV6-6 | CASRERDRYQETQYF | TGTGCCAGCAGGGAAAGGGACAGATACCAAGAGACCCAGTACTTC
TRBJ1-5 | TRBD1 | NA | TRBV2 | CASSPARGRTGGQPQHF | TGTGCCAGCAGCCCGGCCAGGGGGCGGACGGGGGGTCAGCCCCAGCATTTT